This TCR beta chain derives from a study of cytotoxic CD8 clonotypes in ibrutinib-treated CLL. The study, taken as a whole, reports: Exceeding age-matched healthy donors, baseline clonality also tracked the counts of circulating CD8+ T cells.

Comment on this clone: Its antigen is still unknown.

The CDR3 extends over 13 amino acids. Germline CDR1 reads MNHEY; CDR2 reads SMNVEV (reference sequence). Between the trimmed V and J ends, which lost 3 bases and 1 base, there was a span of 7 bases. Some clones are missing from TCRdb's copy, which holds only in-frame ones; the method was immunoSEQ multiplex PCR. The sample lists some 290,000 clones, roughly 85% seen once, with more than 6% in the top ten. This chain uses TRBV27 with TRBJ2-7; D is undetermined. The source material was PBMCs, sampled before ibrutinib treatment. This sequence was found in a human donor with chronic lymphocytic leukemia. CDR3 loop: CASSFLPSYEQYF. CDR3 coding DNA: TGTGCCAGCAGTTTTCTCCCATCCTACGAGCAGTACTTC.